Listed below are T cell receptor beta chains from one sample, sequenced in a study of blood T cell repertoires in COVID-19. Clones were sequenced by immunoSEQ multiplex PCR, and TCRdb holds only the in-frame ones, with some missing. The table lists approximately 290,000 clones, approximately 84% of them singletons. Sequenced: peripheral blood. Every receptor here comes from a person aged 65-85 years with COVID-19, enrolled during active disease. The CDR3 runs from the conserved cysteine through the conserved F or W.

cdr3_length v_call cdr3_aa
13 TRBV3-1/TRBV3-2 CASSKTSPGAQYF
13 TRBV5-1 CASSLAGADTQYF
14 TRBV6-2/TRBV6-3 CASSTTGDNSPLHF
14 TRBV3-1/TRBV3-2 CASSQDVARPTQYF
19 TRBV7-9 CASRRPGLAGGPGQETQYF
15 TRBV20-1 CSASSTSGRNNEQFF
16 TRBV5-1 CASSPTGAGGPHEQFF
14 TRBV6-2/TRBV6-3 CASSYMTAWGEQFF
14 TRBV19 CASSQGGPSQPQHF
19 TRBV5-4 CASSFPGQGLGLGADTQYF
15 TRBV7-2 CASSLGLAGYNEQFF
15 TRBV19 CASSTPDRGQRDLYF
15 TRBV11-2 CASSLDPGTSAGYTF
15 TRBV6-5 CASSSPSGRGNEQFF
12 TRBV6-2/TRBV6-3 CASSRISYEQYF
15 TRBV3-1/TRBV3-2 CASNLKDGKAGELFF
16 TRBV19 CASSPRLAGGPGELFF
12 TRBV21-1 CASSIAQGTFHF
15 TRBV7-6 CASRRTGAIQETQYF
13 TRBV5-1 CASSSRGNYGYTF
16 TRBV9 CASASSGGRKTGELFF
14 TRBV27 CASRDTGVGTEAFF
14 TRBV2 CASSDGTGYQRAFF
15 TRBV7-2 CASSSTTGWNSPLHF
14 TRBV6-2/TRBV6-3 CASSLLAVSYEQYF
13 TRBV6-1 CASSENMNTEAFF
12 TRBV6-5 CASTKANYGYTF
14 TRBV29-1 CSVVSRPGQGAEYF